These 7 T cell receptor beta chains originate from one sample sequenced in a study of T cell responses to AZD1222 COVID-19 vaccine. The data were produced by immunoSEQ multiplex PCR, yet TCRdb's version contains in-frame clones alone and is incomplete. The sample lists fewer than 120,000 clones, roughly 92% seen once, with 7.8% in the top ten. The sample here was peripheral blood, taken on day 0 of AZD1222 vaccination. The receptors come from an adult in good health.

This chain connects TRBV28 to TRBJ1-2; 8 bases fit TRBD1. With V trimmed by 5 bases and J by 8 bases, 10 bases remained unmatched. There are 14 residues in the CDR3. The germline gives CDR1 MDHEN, CDR2 SYDVKM. The CDR3 DNA reads TGTGCCAGCAGTCTAATGGACAGGGTAGAAGGCTACACCTTC. The encoded protein is CASSLMDRVEGYTF.

This clone has only one observation. The chain joins TRBV27 to TRBJ1-5; 8 bases line up with TRBD1. The J segment lost 8 bases and the V segment lost 3 bases, leaving 3 bases of the junction unmatched. This CDR3 has 13 amino acids. Germline CDR1 reads MNHEY; CDR2 reads SMNVEV (reference sequence). This CDR3 reads CASSLQGAEPQHF. The CDR3 DNA sequence: TGTGCCAGCAGTTTGCAGGGGGCAGAGCCCCAGCATTTT.

A single count supports this clone. The chain has TRBV11-3 and TRBJ2-1; D tentatively fits TRBD1 or TRBD2 (5 bases each). Germline CDR1 SGHNT, CDR2 YENEEA. CDR3 size: 14 residues. Trimming removed 5 bases at V and 5 bases at J, with 13 bases between. This CDR3 is CASSPRGFDNEQFF. CDR3 nucleotides: TGTGCCAGCAGCCCCCGGGGCTTCGACAATGAGCAGTTCTTC.

The J gene is TRBJ1-2, the V gene TRBV15; no clear D gene. CDR1 LNHNV and CDR2 YYDKDF come from the germline V gene (reference sequence). There are 14 residues in the CDR3. V dropped 5 bases and J dropped 12 bases, with 22 bases sitting between them. DNA for the CDR3: TGTGCCACCAGCGCCGGGGAACGGCTTCATGGGGACACCTTC. It codes for CATSAGERLHGDTF.

The chain couples TRBV19 to TRBJ1-1; possible D gene TRBD1, 5 bases. CDR1 and CDR2 from the germline V gene are LNHDA and SQIVND (reference sequence). V lost 8 bases, J lost 2 bases, and 12 bases lay in between. The CDR3 runs 13 residues. DNA for the CDR3: TGTGCCAGTGGGGCAGGGAGCAACACTGAAGCTTTCTTT. As protein: CASGAGSNTEAFF.

The chain couples TRBV27 to TRBJ2-7; no clear D gene. Trimming left V 3 bases short and J 4 bases short, with 4 bases between. The germline gives CDR1 MNHEY, CDR2 SMNVEV (reference sequence). The CDR3 is 11 residues long. The CDR3 DNA reads as TGTGCCAGCAGTTTGGATTACGAGCAGTACTTC. Residues: CASSLDYEQYF.

The gene calls are TRBV3-1 (or the pseudogene TRBV3-2) and TRBJ2-2, with a possible D match to TRBD2 (8 bases). CDR1 and CDR2 from the germline V gene are LGHDT and YNNKEL (reference sequence). CDR3 length: 16 residues. The CDR3 here is CPRSHERGQGAGELFF. CDR3 coding DNA: TGTCCCCGCAGCCACGAGCGGGGGCAGGGGGCCGGGGAGCTGTTTTTT.